The 25 T cell receptor beta chains given below trace back to one sample, sequenced in a study of follicular helper T cells after annual influenza vaccination. Described time point: 2014-2015 season, pre-vaccination. Sequencing was performed with immunoSEQ multiplex PCR; in TCRdb, only in-frame clones are kept and a portion is missing. The sample carries nearly 9,000 clones, about 80% recorded once. The sample in question was CXCR5+ CD38- circulating T follicular helper cells from blood, obtained on the day of influenza vaccination. Subset: circulating Tfh, non-naive CD4+CXCR5+PD-1+ (ICOS+CD38+ or ICOS-CD38-). The origin of the receptors is an adult who received the influenza vaccine.

The chain combines TRBV10-3 with TRBJ1-2; 7 nucleotides match TRBD1. Germline lookup yields CDR1 ENHRY and CDR2 SYGVKD. The CDR3 consists of 14 residues. V dropped 9 bases and J dropped 0; count of bases not matched to a gene: 7. For the CDR3, the DNA is TGTGCCATTCGCGACAGGGCTTCTAACTATGGCTACACCTTC. Its translation is CAIRDRASNYGYTF.

The chain is built from TRBV28 and TRBJ2-3, with a tentative D call TRBD2 (6 bases). Per the germline V gene, CDR1 is MDHEN and CDR2 is SYDVKM. The V and J ends lost 4 bases and 0 bases respectively, with 14 bases between them. CDR3 length: 16 amino acids. The CDR3 DNA sequence: TGTGCCAGCAGTTCCCCTGGAGGGAGAAGCACAGATACGCAGTATTTT. Residues: CASSSPGGRSTDTQYF.

A few counts support this clone. This chain joins TRBV15 and TRBJ1-5; TRBD1 might be the D (5 bases). The CDR3 is 14 residues long. Germline-derived CDR1 and CDR2 are LNHNV and YYDKDF (reference sequence). V was trimmed by 0 bases and J by 2 bases, leaving 5 bases between them. CDR3 in DNA: TGTGCCACCAGCAGAGAGACAGGCAATCAGCCCCAGCATTTT. Amino acid sequence: CATSRETGNQPQHF.

CDR3 in amino acids: CASSWGTSGRSDTQYF. CDR3 DNA sequence: TGCGCCAGCAGCTGGGGGACTAGCGGGAGATCTGATACGCAGTATTTT. V gene TRBV5-1 combines with J gene TRBJ2-3; 14 positions match TRBD2. CDR1 SGHRS and CDR2 YFSETQ come from the germline V gene. The CDR3 runs to 16 residues. The V gene end was trimmed by 3 bases and the J gene end by 6 bases; junction bases not matched to a gene: 6.

This chain links TRBV21-1 with TRBJ2-7. TRBV21-1 is designated a pseudogene. The CDR3 sequence is 14 residues long. The CDR3: CASSNDGYSYEQYF. CDR3 sequence (DNA): TGTGCCAGCAGCAATGACGGCTACTCCTACGAGCAGTACTTC.

This chain joins TRBV10-1 and TRBJ2-1, with D maybe TRBD1 (7 bases). Germline CDR1 and CDR2: WNHNN and SYGVQD (reference sequence). The CDR3 contains 13 residues. The V end lost 6 bases, the J end lost 9 bases, and 15 bases lay between the germline ends. CDR3 protein: CASRDQGDSEQFF. In nucleotides, the CDR3 is TGCGCCAGCAGGGACCAGGGGGACTCTGAGCAGTTCTTC.

This sequence joins TRBV5-4 and TRBJ1-2; 7 bases match TRBD1. This CDR3 spans 14 amino acids. Germline values: CDR1 SGHNT, CDR2 YYREEE (reference sequence). V shed 1 base and J 6 bases; nucleotides not matched to a gene: 6. CDR3 bases: TGTGCCAGCAGCTTGTCTAGGGGGCAGGATGGCTACACCTTC. Amino acid sequence: CASSLSRGQDGYTF.

The chain has TRBV28 and TRBJ1-2; D ambiguous. Germline CDR1 reads MDHEN; CDR2 reads SYDVKM. This CDR3 has 13 amino acids. The ends were cut back, 6 bases at V and 1 base at J, with 9 bases in the middle. CDR3 protein: CASRTGNNYGYTF. CDR3 in DNA: TGTGCCAGCAGGACGGGAAATAACTATGGCTACACCTTC.

V is TRBV10-3 and J is TRBJ1-1; D may be TRBD1 (6 bases). The germline CDR1 and CDR2 sequences are ENHRY and SYGVKD. This CDR3 region has 13 residues. V was trimmed by 7 bases and J by 0 bases, leaving 9 bases between them. CDR3 bases: TGTGCCATCACGGACAGCCTGAACACTGAAGCTTTCTTT. Its protein product is CAITDSLNTEAFF.

This chain joins TRBV19 and TRBJ2-5; D is undetermined. The CDR3 totals 14 residues. With 5 bases removed from V and 2 bases from J, the gap between germline ends came to 12 bases. Germline CDR1 LNHDA, CDR2 SQIVND (reference sequence). CDR3 in amino acids: CASSLGNSQETQYF. The CDR3 DNA reads as TGTGCCAGTAGTTTGGGGAATTCTCAAGAGACCCAGTACTTC.

This rearrangement joins TRBV7-2 to TRBJ2-2; 15 bases are a match to TRBD2. CDR1 and CDR2 (germline): SGHTA, FQGNSA. With 4 bases clipped from V and 4 bases from J, the junction kept 7 bases outside the gene matches. CDR3 length: 18 amino acids. CDR3 region: CASSSWTSGGASTGELFF. Here the CDR3 DNA reads TGTGCCAGCAGCTCTTGGACTAGCGGGGGGGCTAGCACCGGGGAGCTGTTTTTT.

The chain carries TRBV5-4 and TRBJ1-2; 7 positions agree with TRBD1. The CDR3 consists of 15 residues. The germline V gene encodes CDR1 SGHNT and CDR2 YYREEE (reference sequence). The V gene end was trimmed by 2 bases and the J gene end by 7 bases; junction bases not matched to a gene: 11. This chain's CDR3 is CASSFNRGQGVGYTF. The CDR3 DNA reads TGTGCCAGCAGCTTTAATCGTGGGCAGGGGGTTGGCTACACCTTC.

This sequence joins TRBV28 and TRBJ1-1, with D possibly matching TRBD1 (5 bases). With 5 bases removed from V and 1 base from J, the gap between germline ends came to 14 bases. CDR1 is MDHEN and CDR2 is SYDVKM in the germline V gene. The CDR3 runs to 15 residues. The CDR3 DNA follows: TGTGCCAGCAGTGTCGCGGGACTGCAGAACACTGAAGCTTTCTTT. This codes for CASSVAGLQNTEAFF.

This sequence joins TRBV30 and TRBJ1-4, with 7 bases matching TRBD1. Germline V CDR1 and CDR2: GTSNPN, SVGIG (reference sequence). The trim removed 8 bases at V and 8 bases at J, leaving 11 bases unmatched. This CDR3 contains 13 residues. CDR3 in DNA: TGTGCCGGGGGGAAGGGACAGAGAGAAAAACTGTTTTTT. Its translation: CAGGKGQREKLFF.

The chain has TRBV6-1 and TRBJ2-4; D possibly uses TRBD1 or TRBD2 (5 bases each). CDR3 size: 13 residues. The germline gives CDR1 MNHNS, CDR2 SASEGT. Trimming took off 4 bases at V and 11 bases at J, with 15 bases between the two ends. The chain's CDR3 is CASSVEGHHLQYF. The CDR3 DNA is TGTGCCAGCAGTGTTGAGGGGCATCACCTTCAGTACTTC.

The chain is built from TRBV2 and TRBJ2-7, with D uncertain. Germline V gives CDR1 SNHLY, CDR2 FYNNEI. V was clipped by 4 bases and J by 7 bases, with 14 bases between them. The CDR3 is 13 amino acids. The CDR3 loop is CASSGLGSLEQYF. The CDR3 bases are TGTGCCAGCAGTGGGCTGGGGTCCTTGGAGCAGTACTTC.

The chain couples TRBV4-3 to TRBJ1-1, with D possibly TRBD1 on 5 matching bases. Trimming left V 4 bases short and J 5 bases short, with 17 bases between. Per the germline V gene, CDR1 is LGHNA and CDR2 is YSLEER. The CDR3 consists of 15 residues. The CDR3 spells CASSRGSTGDTEAFF. The CDR3 DNA is TGCGCCAGCAGCCGGGGCTCCACGGGGGATACTGAAGCTTTCTTT.

This clone appeared once. The chain couples TRBV6-1 to TRBJ1-2, with 9 bases identical to TRBD1. The V and J ends lost 2 bases and 7 bases, in that order; junction bases with no gene match: 11. Germline V gene sequence: CDR1 MNHNS, CDR2 SASEGT. The CDR3 is 16 residues long. CDR3 bases: TGTGCCAGCAGTGAATCTCCGCCCGGGACAGGGCTTGGCTACACCTTC. Translation: CASSESPPGTGLGYTF.

The chain employs TRBV2 and TRBJ1-5; tentatively, D is TRBD1 (6 bases). CDR3 length: 14 residues. Germline CDR1 and CDR2: SNHLY and FYNNEI. With 3 bases removed from V and 5 bases from J, the gap between germline ends came to 11 bases. The DNA for the CDR3 is TGTGCCAGCAGTGAGGACAGCCAGTATCAGCCCCAGCATTTT. Translating it yields CASSEDSQYQPQHF.

This clone was seen a handful of times. The V and J genes are TRBV10-3 and TRBJ2-1; no definite D call. Germline CDR1 and CDR2: ENHRY and SYGVKD. The CDR3 spans 16 residues. V lost 0 bases and J lost 3, with 12 bases in between. The chain's CDR3 is CAISESGLRNYNEQFF. CDR3 in DNA: TGTGCCATCAGTGAGTCAGGGTTAAGAAACTACAATGAGCAGTTCTTC.

This clone was counted once. The chain has TRBV2 and TRBJ2-1; TRBD2 matches at 9 bases. The germline gives CDR1 SNHLY, CDR2 FYNNEI. The CDR3 is 14 amino acids. Germline trimming cut 8 bases from V and 9 bases from J; bases unmatched to any gene: 11. The CDR3 loop reads CASRGRTSEVEQFF. For the CDR3, the DNA is TGTGCCAGCCGAGGCCGGACTAGCGAGGTTGAGCAGTTCTTC. The full variable domain, with the rest looked up from reference TRBV2 and TRBJ2-1, is EPEVTQTPSHQVTQMGQEVILRCVPISNHLYFYWYRQILGQKVEFLVSFYNNEISEKSEIFDDQFSVERPDGSNFTLKIRSTKLEDSAMYFCASRGRTSEVEQFFGPGTRLTVL.

The chain's CDR3 is CASSPEWRGNSPLHF. The CDR3 bases are TGTGCCAGCTCACCAGAGTGGAGGGGCAATTCACCCCTCCACTTT. This sequence joins TRBV18 and TRBJ1-6; D perhaps matches TRBD1 (5 bases). V lost 2 bases and J 7 bases, leaving 12 bases between the germline ends. The CDR3 is 15 amino acids. Germline CDR1 KGHSH, CDR2 LQKENI.

The rearrangement uses TRBV18 and TRBJ2-3; weak D call: TRBD2 (5 bases). Between the trimmed V and J ends, which lost 3 bases and 3 bases, there was a span of 22 bases. The CDR3 contains 18 residues. CDR1 KGHSH and CDR2 LQKENI come from the germline V gene. The CDR3, as DNA: TGTGCCAGCTCACCGCAACTCGGGGATTCCCTAGGAACAGATACGCAGTATTTT. It codes for CASSPQLGDSLGTDTQYF.

This chain joins TRBV19 and TRBJ2-1; 8 bases fit TRBD1. V lost 4 bases, J lost 4 bases, and 12 bases stayed unmatched. Germline lookup yields CDR1 LNHDA and CDR2 SQIVND (reference sequence). The CDR3 has 17 residues. The CDR3 nucleotides read TGTGCCAGTAGTACACTGACAGGGGACTCCAATTACAATGAGCAGTTCTTC. Translation: CASSTLTGDSNYNEQFF.

The J gene is TRBJ2-1, the V gene TRBV9; D is unclear. Looked up from germline, CDR1 is SGDLS and CDR2 is YYNGEE. V lost 3 bases and J 8 bases, leaving 9 bases between the germline ends. This CDR3 spans 12 amino acids. CDR3 amino acids: CASSALSDEQFF. CDR3 nucleotides: TGTGCCAGCAGCGCCCTCTCAGATGAGCAGTTCTTC. Full variable domain (remainder filled in from reference TRBV9 and TRBJ2-1): DSGVTQTPKHLITATGQRVTLRCSPRSGDLSVYWYQQSLDQGLQFLIQYYNGEERAKGNILERFSAQQFPDLHSELNLSSLELGDSALYFCASSALSDEQFFGPGTRLTVL.